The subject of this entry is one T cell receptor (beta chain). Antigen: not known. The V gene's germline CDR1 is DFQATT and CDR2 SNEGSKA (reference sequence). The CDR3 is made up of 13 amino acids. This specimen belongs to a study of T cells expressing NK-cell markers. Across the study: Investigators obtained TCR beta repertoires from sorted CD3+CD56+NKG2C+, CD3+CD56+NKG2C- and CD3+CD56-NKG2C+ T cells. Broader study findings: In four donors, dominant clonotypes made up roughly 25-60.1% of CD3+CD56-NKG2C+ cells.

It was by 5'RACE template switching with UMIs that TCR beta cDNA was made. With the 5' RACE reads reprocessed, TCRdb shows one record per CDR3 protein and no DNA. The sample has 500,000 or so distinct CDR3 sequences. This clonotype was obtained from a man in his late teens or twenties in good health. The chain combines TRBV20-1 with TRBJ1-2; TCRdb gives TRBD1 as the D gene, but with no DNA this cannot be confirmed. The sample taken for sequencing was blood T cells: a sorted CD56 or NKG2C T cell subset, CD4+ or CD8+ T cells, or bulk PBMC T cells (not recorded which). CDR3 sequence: CSAKTGQGYGYTF.